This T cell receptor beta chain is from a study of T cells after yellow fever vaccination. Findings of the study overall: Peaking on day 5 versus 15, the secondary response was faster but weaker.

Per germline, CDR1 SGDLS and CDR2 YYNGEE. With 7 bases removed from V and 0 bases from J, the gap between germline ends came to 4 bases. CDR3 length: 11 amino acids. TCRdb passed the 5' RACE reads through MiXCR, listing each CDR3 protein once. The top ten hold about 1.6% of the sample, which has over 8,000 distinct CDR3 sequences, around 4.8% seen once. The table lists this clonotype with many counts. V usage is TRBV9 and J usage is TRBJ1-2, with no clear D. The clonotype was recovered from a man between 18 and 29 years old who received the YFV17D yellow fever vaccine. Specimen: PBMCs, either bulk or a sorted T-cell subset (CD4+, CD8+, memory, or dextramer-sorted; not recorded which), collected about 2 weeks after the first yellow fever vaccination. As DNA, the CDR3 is TGTGCCAGCCAAGCTAACTATGGCTACACCTTC. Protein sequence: CASQANYGYTF.